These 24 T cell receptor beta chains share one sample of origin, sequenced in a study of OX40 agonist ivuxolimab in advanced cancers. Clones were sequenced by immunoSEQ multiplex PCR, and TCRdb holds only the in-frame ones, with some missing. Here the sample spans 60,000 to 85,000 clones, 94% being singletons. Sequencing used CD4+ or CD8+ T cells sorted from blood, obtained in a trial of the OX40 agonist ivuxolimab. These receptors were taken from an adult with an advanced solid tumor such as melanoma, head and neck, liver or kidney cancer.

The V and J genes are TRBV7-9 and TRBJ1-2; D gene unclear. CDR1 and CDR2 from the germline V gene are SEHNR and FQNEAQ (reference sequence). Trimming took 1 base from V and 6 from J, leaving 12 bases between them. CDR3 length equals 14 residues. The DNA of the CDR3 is TGTGCCAGCAGCTTAGGACGGGAGGTGGATGGCTACACCTTC. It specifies CASSLGREVDGYTF.

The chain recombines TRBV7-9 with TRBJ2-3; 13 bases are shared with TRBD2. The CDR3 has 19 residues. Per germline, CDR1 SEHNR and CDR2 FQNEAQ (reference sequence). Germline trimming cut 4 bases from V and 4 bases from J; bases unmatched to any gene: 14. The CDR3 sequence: CASSSSLLTSGRRADTQYF. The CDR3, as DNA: TGTGCCAGCAGCTCCAGCCTACTGACTAGCGGGAGGAGGGCAGATACGCAGTATTTT.

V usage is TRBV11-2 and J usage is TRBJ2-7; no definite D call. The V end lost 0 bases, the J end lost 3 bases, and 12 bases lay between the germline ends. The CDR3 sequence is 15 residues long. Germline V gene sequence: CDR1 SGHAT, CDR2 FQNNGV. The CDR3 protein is CASSLDSPVLYEQYF. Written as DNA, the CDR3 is TGTGCCAGCAGCTTAGACTCCCCGGTTCTCTACGAGCAGTACTTC.

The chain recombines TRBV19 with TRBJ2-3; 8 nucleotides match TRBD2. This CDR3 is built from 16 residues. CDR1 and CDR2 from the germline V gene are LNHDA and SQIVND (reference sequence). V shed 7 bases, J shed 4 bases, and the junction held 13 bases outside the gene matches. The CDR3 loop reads CASTLNRGRPADTQYF. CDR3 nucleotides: TGTGCCAGTACCCTTAATCGCGGGAGGCCCGCAGATACGCAGTATTTT.

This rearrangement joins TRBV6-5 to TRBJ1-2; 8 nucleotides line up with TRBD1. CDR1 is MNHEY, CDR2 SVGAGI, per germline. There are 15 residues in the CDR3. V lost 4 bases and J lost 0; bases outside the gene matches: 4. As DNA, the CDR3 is TGTGCCAGCAGTTCGGACAGGGCGGCTAACTATGGCTACACCTTC. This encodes CASSSDRAANYGYTF.

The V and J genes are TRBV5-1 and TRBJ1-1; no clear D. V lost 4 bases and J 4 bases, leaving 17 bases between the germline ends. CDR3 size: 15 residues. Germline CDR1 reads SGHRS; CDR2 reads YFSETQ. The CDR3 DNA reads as TGCGCCAGCAGCCTGGATATAAGTCCAGGCACTGAAGCTTTCTTT. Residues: CASSLDISPGTEAFF. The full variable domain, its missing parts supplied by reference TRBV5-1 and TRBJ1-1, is KAGVTQTPRYLIKTRGQQVTLSCSPISGHRSVSWYQQTPGQGLQFLFEYFSETQRNKGNFPGRFSGRQFSNSRSEMNVSTLELGDSALYLCASSLDISPGTEAFFGQGTRLTVV.

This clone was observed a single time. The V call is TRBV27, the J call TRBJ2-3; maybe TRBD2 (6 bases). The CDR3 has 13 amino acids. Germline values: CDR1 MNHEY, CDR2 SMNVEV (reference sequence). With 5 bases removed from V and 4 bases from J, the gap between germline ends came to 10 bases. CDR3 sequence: CASSTWRADTQYF. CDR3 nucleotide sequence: TGTGCCAGCAGTACTTGGAGGGCAGATACGCAGTATTTT.

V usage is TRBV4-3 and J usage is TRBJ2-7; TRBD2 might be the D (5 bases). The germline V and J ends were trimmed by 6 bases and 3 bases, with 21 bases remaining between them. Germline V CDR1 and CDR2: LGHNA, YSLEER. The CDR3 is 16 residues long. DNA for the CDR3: TGCGCCAGCAGTGGAGGTCGGGCAGATACAAACTACGAGCAGTACTTC. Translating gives CASSGGRADTNYEQYF.

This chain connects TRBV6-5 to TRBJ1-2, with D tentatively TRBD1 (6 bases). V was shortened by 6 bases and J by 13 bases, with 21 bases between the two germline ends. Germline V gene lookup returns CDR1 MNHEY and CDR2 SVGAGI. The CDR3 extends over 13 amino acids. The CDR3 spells CASSLAGGRPGTF. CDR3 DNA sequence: TGTGCCAGCAGCTTAGCTGGGGGGCGGCCCGGCACCTTC.

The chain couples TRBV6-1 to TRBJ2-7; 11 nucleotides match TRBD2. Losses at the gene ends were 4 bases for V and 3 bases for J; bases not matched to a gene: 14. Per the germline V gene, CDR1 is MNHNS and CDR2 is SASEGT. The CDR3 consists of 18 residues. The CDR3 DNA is TGTGCCAGCAGTGCCCATATCTCTTTGACTAGCGGGGACTACGAGCAGTACTTC. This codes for CASSAHISLTSGDYEQYF.

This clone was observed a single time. CDR3 in amino acids: CSVEEGRGEVETQYF. The CDR3 DNA reads TGCAGCGTTGAAGAAGGGCGGGGAGAAGTGGAGACCCAGTACTTC. V usage is TRBV29-1 and J usage is TRBJ2-5; perhaps TRBD2 as D (6 bases). Deletions cut 0 bases from V and 5 bases from J, with 16 bases between. This CDR3 region has 15 residues. Germline values: CDR1 SQVTM, CDR2 ANQGSEA.

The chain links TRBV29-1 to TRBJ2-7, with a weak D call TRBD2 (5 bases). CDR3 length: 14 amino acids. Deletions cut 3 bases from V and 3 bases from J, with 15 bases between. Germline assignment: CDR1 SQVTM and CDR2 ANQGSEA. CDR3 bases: TGCAGCGTTGATGAGGGCTTGGGAGACTACGAGCAGTACTTC. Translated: CSVDEGLGDYEQYF.

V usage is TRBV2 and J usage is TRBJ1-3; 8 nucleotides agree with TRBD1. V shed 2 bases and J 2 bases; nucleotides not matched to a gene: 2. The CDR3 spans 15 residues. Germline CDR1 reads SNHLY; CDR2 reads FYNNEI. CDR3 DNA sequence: TGTGCCAGCAGTGAACGGACAGGGCCTGGAAACACCATATATTTT. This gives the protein CASSERTGPGNTIYF.

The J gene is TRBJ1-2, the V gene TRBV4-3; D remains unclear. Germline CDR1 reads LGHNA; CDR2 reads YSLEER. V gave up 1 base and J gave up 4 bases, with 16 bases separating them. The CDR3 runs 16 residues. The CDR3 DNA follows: TGCGCCAGCAGCCAAGTCATCGTACAGCCAGTCTATGGCTACACCTTC. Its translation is CASSQVIVQPVYGYTF.

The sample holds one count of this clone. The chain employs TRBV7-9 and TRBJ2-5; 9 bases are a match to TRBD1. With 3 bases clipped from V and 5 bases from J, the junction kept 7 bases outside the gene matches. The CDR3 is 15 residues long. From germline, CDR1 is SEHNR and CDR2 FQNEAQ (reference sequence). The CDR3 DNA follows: TGTGCCAGCAGCTTGACCGGGACAGGGAGGGAGACCCAGTACTTC. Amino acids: CASSLTGTGRETQYF.

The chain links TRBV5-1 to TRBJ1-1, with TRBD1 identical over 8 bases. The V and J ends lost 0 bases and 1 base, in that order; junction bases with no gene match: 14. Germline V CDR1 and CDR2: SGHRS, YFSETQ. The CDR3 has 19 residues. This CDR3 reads CASSLGPSDRGPWNTEAFF. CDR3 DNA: TGCGCCAGCAGCTTGGGCCCCTCTGACAGGGGACCTTGGAACACTGAAGCTTTCTTT.

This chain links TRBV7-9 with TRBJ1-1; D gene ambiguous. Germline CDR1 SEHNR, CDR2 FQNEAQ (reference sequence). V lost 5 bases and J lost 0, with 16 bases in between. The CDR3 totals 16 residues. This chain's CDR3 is CASSLHSTTMNTEAFF. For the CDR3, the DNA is TGTGCCAGCAGCCTACATTCGACAACTATGAACACTGAAGCTTTCTTT. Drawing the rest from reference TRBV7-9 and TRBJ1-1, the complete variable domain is DTGVSQNPRHKITKRGQNVTFRCDPISEHNRLYWYRQTLGQGPEFLTYFQNEAQLEKSRLLSDRFSAERPKGSFSTLEIQRTEQGDSAMYLCASSLHSTTMNTEAFFGQGTRLTVV.

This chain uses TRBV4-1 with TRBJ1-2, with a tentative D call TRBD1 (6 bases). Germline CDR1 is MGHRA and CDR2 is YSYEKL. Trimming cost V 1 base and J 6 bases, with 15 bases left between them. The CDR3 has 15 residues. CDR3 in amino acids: CASSQAHTGWHGYTF. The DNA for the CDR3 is TGCGCCAGCAGCCAAGCTCATACAGGGTGGCATGGCTACACCTTC.

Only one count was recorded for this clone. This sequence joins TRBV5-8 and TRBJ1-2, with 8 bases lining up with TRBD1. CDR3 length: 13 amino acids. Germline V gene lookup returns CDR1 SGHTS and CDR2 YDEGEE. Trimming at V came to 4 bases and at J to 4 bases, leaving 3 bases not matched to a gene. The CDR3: CASSPGGLYGYTF. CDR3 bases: TGTGCCAGCAGCCCAGGGGGCCTCTATGGCTACACCTTC.

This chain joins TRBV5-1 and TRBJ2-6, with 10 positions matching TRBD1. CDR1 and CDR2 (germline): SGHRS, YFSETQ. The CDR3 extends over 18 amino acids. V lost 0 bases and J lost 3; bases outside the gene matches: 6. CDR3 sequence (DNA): TGCGCCAGCAGCTTGGGACAGGGGGCTCCCGGTGGGGCCAACGTCCTGACTTTC. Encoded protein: CASSLGQGAPGGANVLTF.

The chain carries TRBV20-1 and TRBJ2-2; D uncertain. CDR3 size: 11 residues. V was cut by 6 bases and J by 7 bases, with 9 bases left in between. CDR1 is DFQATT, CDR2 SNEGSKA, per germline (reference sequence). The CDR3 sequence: CSAVTFGELFF. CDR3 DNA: TGCAGTGCGGTAACCTTCGGGGAGCTGTTTTTT.

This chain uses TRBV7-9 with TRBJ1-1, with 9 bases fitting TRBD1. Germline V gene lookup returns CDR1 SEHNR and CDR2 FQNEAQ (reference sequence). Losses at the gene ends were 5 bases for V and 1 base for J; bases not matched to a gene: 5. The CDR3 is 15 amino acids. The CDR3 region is CASSQGQGSNTEAFF. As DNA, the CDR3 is TGTGCCAGCAGCCAGGGACAGGGTTCGAACACTGAAGCTTTCTTT. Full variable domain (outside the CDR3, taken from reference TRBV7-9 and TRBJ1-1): DTGVSQNPRHKITKRGQNVTFRCDPISEHNRLYWYRQTLGQGPEFLTYFQNEAQLEKSRLLSDRFSAERPKGSFSTLEIQRTEQGDSAMYLCASSQGQGSNTEAFFGQGTRLTVV.

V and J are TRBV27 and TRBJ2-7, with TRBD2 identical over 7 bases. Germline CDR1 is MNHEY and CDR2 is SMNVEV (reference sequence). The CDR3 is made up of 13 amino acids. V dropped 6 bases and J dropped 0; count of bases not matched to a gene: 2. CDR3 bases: TGTGCCAGCAGGGGACTAAGCTCCTACGAGCAGTACTTC. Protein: CASRGLSSYEQYF.

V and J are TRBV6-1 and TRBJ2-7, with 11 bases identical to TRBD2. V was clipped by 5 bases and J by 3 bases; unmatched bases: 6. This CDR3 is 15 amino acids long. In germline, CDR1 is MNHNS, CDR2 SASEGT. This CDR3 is CASSKLAGDIYEQYF. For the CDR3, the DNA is TGTGCCAGCAGTAAACTAGCGGGGGACATCTACGAGCAGTACTTC.